Shown below are 8 T cell receptor beta chains from a single sample sequenced in a study of blood T cell repertoires in COVID-19. Sequencing was performed with immunoSEQ multiplex PCR; in TCRdb, only in-frame clones are kept and a portion is missing. Of roughly 460,000 clones listed, roughly 90% were seen once; the top ten hold around 0.92%. Material for sequencing was peripheral blood. These receptors all stem from a man aged 18 to 29 with COVID-19, enrolled during active disease.

The J gene is TRBJ2-3, the V gene TRBV11-3, with 8 bases identical to TRBD2. The germline V gene encodes CDR1 SGHNT and CDR2 YENEEA. V trimming: 2 bases; J trimming: 4 bases; junction bases outside the gene matches: 2. The CDR3 runs to 14 residues. CDR3 residues: CASSLFGGADTQYF. CDR3 nucleotide sequence: TGTGCCAGCAGCTTATTCGGGGGGGCAGATACGCAGTATTTT.

Written as DNA, the CDR3 is TGTGCCAGTAGTCCGAACCCCCTAGTAGGAGGGTCCTACAATGAGCAGTTCTTC. Its translation: CASSPNPLVGGSYNEQFF. V and J are TRBV19 and TRBJ2-1, with a weak D call TRBD2 (6 bases). V was clipped by 5 bases and J by 1 base, with 21 bases between them. The CDR3 loop spans 18 amino acids. CDR1 is LNHDA, CDR2 SQIVND, per germline (reference sequence).

Regarding this clone: This same CDR3 is encoded by further DNA sequences in the sample. The rearrangement links TRBV19 to TRBJ2-1, with a tentative D call TRBD2 (6 bases). CDR1 and CDR2 (germline): LNHDA, SQIVND (reference sequence). This CDR3 has 16 residues. Trimming pared 1 base from V and 0 bases from J, leaving 10 bases between. The CDR3 here is CASSIGAGSSYNEQFF. DNA of the CDR3: TGTGCCAGTAGTATAGGCGCCGGGAGCTCCTACAATGAGCAGTTCTTC.

The gene calls are TRBV19 and TRBJ1-5, with 8 bases that match TRBD1. J lost 6 bases, V lost 6 bases, and 7 bases had no gene match. CDR3 length: 14 amino acids. Per the germline V gene, CDR1 is LNHDA and CDR2 is SQIVND (reference sequence). CDR3 sequence: CASRIGRGLQPQHF. DNA for the CDR3: TGTGCCAGTAGAATCGGCAGGGGGCTTCAGCCCCAGCATTTT. The variable domain in full, completed from reference TRBV19 and TRBJ1-5, reads DGGITQSPKYLFRKEGQNVTLSCEQNLNHDAMYWYRQDPGQGLRLIYYSQIVNDFQKGDIAEGYSVSREKKESFPLTVTSAQKNPTAFYLCASRIGRGLQPQHFGDGTRLSIL.

J is TRBJ2-6 and V is TRBV5-1, with a tentative D call TRBD2 (5 bases). CDR1 and CDR2 (germline): SGHRS, YFSETQ. V gave up 0 bases and J gave up 1 base, with 8 bases separating them. The CDR3 totals 16 residues. The CDR3 sequence is CASSLVPGSGANVLTF. The CDR3 DNA follows: TGCGCCAGCAGCTTGGTGCCGGGGTCTGGGGCCAACGTCCTGACTTTC.

The chain uses TRBV2 and TRBJ2-6; no reliable D call. CDR1 is SNHLY, CDR2 FYNNEI, per germline. The CDR3 loop spans 14 amino acids. V was shortened by 7 bases and J by 0 bases, with 7 bases between the two germline ends. The CDR3 spells CASTVISGANVLTF. The CDR3 DNA is TGTGCCAGCACGGTGATCTCTGGGGCCAACGTCCTGACTTTC.

The V call is TRBV19, the J call TRBJ2-5, with 14 bases aligning to TRBD2. The V segment lost 6 bases and the J segment 6 bases; nucleotides outside the gene matches: 12. The germline CDR1 and CDR2 sequences are LNHDA and SQIVND (reference sequence). The CDR3 is made up of 17 amino acids. The CDR3 DNA is TGTGCCAGTAGCCCCGGGACTAGCGGGAGTATGGTGAAGACCCAGTACTTC. This codes for CASSPGTSGSMVKTQYF.

This chain links TRBV2 with TRBJ2-1; D is undetermined. Germline V CDR1 and CDR2: SNHLY, FYNNEI. This CDR3 has 12 residues. Between the trimmed V and J ends, which lost 4 bases and 5 bases, there was a span of 6 bases. For the CDR3, the DNA is TGTGCCAGCAGTGCTAGTCACAATGAGCAGTTCTTC. It specifies CASSASHNEQFF.